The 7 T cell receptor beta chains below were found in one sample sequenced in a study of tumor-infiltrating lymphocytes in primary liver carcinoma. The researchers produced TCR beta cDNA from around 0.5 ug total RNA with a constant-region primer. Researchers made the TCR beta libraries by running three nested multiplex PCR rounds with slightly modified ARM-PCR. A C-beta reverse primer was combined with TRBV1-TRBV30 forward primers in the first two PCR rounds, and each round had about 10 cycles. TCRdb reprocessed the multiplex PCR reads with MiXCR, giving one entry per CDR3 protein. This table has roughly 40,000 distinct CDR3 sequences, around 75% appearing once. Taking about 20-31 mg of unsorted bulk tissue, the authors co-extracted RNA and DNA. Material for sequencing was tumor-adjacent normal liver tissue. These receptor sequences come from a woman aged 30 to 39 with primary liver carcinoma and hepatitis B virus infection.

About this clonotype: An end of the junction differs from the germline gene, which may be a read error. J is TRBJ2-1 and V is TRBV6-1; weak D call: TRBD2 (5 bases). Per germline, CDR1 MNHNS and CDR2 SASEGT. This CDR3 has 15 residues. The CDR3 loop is CASSDGGRGYNEQFF. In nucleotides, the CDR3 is TGTGCTAGCAGTGACGGCGGACGGGGCTACAATGAGCAGTTCTTC.

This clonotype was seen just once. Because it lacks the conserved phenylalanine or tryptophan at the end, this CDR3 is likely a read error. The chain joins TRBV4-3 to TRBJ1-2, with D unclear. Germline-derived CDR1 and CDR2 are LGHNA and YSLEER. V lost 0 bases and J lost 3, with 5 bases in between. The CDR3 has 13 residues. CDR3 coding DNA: TGCGCCAGCAGCCAAGAACCGCACTATGGCTACACCTTA. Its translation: CASSQEPHYGYTL.

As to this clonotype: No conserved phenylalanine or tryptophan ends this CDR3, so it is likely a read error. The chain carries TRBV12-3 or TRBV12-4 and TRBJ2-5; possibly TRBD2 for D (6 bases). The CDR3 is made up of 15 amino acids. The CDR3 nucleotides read TGTGCTAACAGCACCTACCCCGGGAGCGAGGAGACCCAGTACGTC. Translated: CANSTYPGSEETQYV.

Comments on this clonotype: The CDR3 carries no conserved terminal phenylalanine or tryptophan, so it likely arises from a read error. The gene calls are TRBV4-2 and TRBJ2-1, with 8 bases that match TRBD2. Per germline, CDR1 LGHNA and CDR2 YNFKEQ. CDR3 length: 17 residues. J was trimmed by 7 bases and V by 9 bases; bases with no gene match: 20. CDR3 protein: CARTPSSGGRALNEQFL. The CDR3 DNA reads TGTGCCAGAACCCCGTCTTCGGGAGGGAGGGCCCTTAATGAGCAGTTCTTA.

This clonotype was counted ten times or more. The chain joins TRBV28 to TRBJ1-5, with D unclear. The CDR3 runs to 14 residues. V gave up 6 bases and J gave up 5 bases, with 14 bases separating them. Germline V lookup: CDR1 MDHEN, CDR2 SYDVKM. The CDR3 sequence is CASSISFGYQPQHF. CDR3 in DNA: TGTGCCAGCAGCATCTCCTTCGGGTATCAGCCCCAGCATTTT.

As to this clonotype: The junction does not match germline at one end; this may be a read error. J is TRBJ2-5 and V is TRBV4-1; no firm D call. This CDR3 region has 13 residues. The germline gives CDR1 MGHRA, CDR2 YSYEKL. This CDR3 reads CASNQAPIETQYF. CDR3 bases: TGCGCCAGCAACCAAGCGCCTATAGAGACCCAGTACTTC.

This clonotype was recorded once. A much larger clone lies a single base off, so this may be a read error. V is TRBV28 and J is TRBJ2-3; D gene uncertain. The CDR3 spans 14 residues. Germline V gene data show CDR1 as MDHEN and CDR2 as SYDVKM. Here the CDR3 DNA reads TGTGTCAGCAGTTTTCTATCGGGCACAGATACGCAGTATTTT. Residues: CVSSFLSGTDTQYF.